One sample yielded the 10 T cell receptor beta chains listed below, sequenced in a study of radiotherapy plus CTLA-4 blockade in lung cancer. Clones were sequenced by immunoSEQ multiplex PCR, and TCRdb holds only the in-frame ones, with some missing. This sample has about 43,000 clones, with about 70% found just once. Material: peripheral blood, obtained from a patient treated with radiotherapy plus ipilimumab. Every receptor here comes from a human donor with non-small cell lung cancer who had a partial response to radiotherapy plus ipilimumab.

The V and J genes are TRBV5-1 and TRBJ1-6; unclear D gene. CDR1 SGHRS and CDR2 YFSETQ come from the germline V gene. V was shortened by 5 bases and J by 3 bases, with 6 bases between the two germline ends. The CDR3 has 13 amino acids. The DNA of the CDR3 is TGCGCCAGCAGGGGCGACTATAATTCACCCCTCCACTTT. It translates to CASRGDYNSPLHF. The complete variable domain, with remaining parts taken from reference TRBV5-1 and TRBJ1-6, reads KAGVTQTPRYLIKTRGQQVTLSCSPISGHRSVSWYQQTPGQGLQFLFEYFSETQRNKGNFPGRFSGRQFSNSRSEMNVSTLELGDSALYLCASRGDYNSPLHFGNGTRLTVT.

This clone was detected a few times. The chain uses TRBV7-2 and TRBJ1-5; 8 bases match TRBD1. Looked up from germline, CDR1 is SGHTA and CDR2 is FQGNSA. With 1 base clipped from V and 1 base from J, the junction kept 3 bases outside the gene matches. The CDR3 runs to 16 residues. CDR3 nucleotide sequence: TGTGCCAGCAGCTTAGGGACAGGGATAAGCAATCAGCCCCAGCATTTT. As protein: CASSLGTGISNQPQHF.

V usage is TRBV6-5 and J usage is TRBJ1-5, with 9 bases aligning to TRBD1. Germline trimming cut 7 bases from V and 5 bases from J; bases unmatched to any gene: 9. The CDR3 is 15 amino acids. Germline V gives CDR1 MNHEY, CDR2 SVGAGI. In DNA, the CDR3 is TGTGCCAGCACCGAGGCGGGACAGGGCCATCAGCCCCAGCATTTT. Its translation is CASTEAGQGHQPQHF.

The chain has TRBV4-3 and TRBJ2-7, with TRBD2 matching 14 bases. V dropped 4 bases and J dropped 3; count of bases not matched to a gene: 2. CDR3 size: 15 residues. The germline gives CDR1 LGHNA, CDR2 YSLEER. CDR3 DNA sequence: TGCGCCAGCAGCCCAGGGACTAGCGGGGGCTACGAGCAGTACTTC. The encoded protein is CASSPGTSGGYEQYF.

This chain links TRBV21-1 with TRBJ1-5. TRBV21-1 is designated a pseudogene. This CDR3 is built from 15 residues. For the CDR3, the DNA is TGTGCCAGCAGCCGGGGGGGCGGTGGCAATCAGCCCCAGCATTTT. Translating gives CASSRGGGGNQPQHF.

The chain links TRBV29-1 to TRBJ1-4; D is unclear. CDR1 and CDR2 from the germline V gene are SQVTM and ANQGSEA. Trimming removed 7 bases at V and 0 bases at J, with 12 bases between. CDR3 size: 14 residues. As DNA, the CDR3 is TGCAGCGCAAGGGAGGATTCAACTAATGAAAAACTGTTTTTT. Translation gives CSAREDSTNEKLFF.

The V call is TRBV2, the J call TRBJ2-1, with a possible D match to TRBD1 (5 bases). CDR3 length: 13 residues. CDR1 is SNHLY and CDR2 is FYNNEI in the germline V gene. V shed 6 bases and J shed 7 bases, with 13 bases lying between them. CDR3 coding DNA: TGTGCCAGCAGCAGAACCAGGGAAAATGAGCAGTTCTTC. This sequence encodes CASSRTRENEQFF.

The CDR3 region is CASSSTIGTASGANVLTF. The CDR3 DNA reads as TGTGCCAGCAGCTCTACTATCGGGACAGCCTCTGGGGCCAACGTCCTGACTTTC. The chain has TRBV7-3 and TRBJ2-6; 7 bases are shared with TRBD1. After removal of 4 bases from V and 0 bases from J, the junction contained 9 bases not matched to a gene. The germline gives CDR1 SGHTA, CDR2 FQGTGA. This CDR3 has 18 amino acids.

For this clone: The limits of the CDR3 on the DNA are not certain, so only TCRdb's listed CDR3 is given. V is TRBV27 and J is TRBJ1-2; the DNA was not used to check the table's D call, TRBD1. CDR1 MNHEY and CDR2 SMNVEV come from the germline V gene (reference sequence). Inclusive of both ends, the CDR3 amounts to 15 amino acids. The CDR3 loop reads CASSSSTGPSYGYTF.

V gene TRBV2 combines with J gene TRBJ1-2; D may be TRBD1 (6 bases). The germline V gene has CDR1 SNHLY and CDR2 FYNNEI. The length of the CDR3 is 13 residues. V lost 3 bases and J lost 4, with 9 bases in between. CDR3 sequence reads: CASSEDRFYGYTF. CDR3 nucleotides: TGTGCCAGCAGTGAGGACAGATTCTATGGCTACACCTTC.